These T cell receptor beta chains were read from a single sample in a study of blood T cell repertoires in COVID-19. TCRdb's copy holds only in-frame clones and misses some; the assay was immunoSEQ multiplex PCR. The sample lists some 100,000 clones, around 90% occurring once. The sequenced material came from peripheral blood. The receptors come from a man aged 50 to 59 with COVID-19, enrolled during active disease. Each CDR3 is given with its conserved first and last residue. Fields, in order: D gene, J gene, CDR3 length, V gene, clone size, CDR3 DNA, CDR3 protein. A D gene is named only where the DNA matches it firmly. The size entry is marked missing in some rows and otherwise reads once, few, many or a size class.

>TRBD1|TRBJ1-6|14|TRBV10-1|NA
TGCGCCAGCAGTGAAACAGGGGTAAATTCACCCCTCCACTTT
CASSETGVNSPLHF
>TRBD1|TRBJ2-2|15|TRBV5-4|NA
TGTGCCAGCAGCCGGGACAGGGCGAACACCGGGGAGCTGTTTTTT
CASSRDRANTGELFF
>TRBD1|TRBJ2-7|15|TRBV7-9|NA
TGTGCCAGCAGGTCACAGGGGGCCAGCTCCTACGAGCAGTACTTC
CASRSQGASSYEQYF
>TRBD1|TRBJ1-2|14|TRBV30|few
TGTGCCTGGAGTGTGGAGGGGGCGGGCTATGGCTACACCTTC
CAWSVEGAGYGYTF
>NA|TRBJ2-7|16|TRBV6-1|once
TGTGCCAGCAGTGCCCAACAGGGCCCAGCCACCTACGAGCAGTACTTC
CASSAQQGPATYEQYF
>NA|TRBJ1-5|12|TRBV10-3|NA
TGTGCCATCAGTCCAGGGGACCAGCCCCAGCATTTT
CAISPGDQPQHF
>NA|TRBJ1-6|16|TRBV5-1|NA
TGCGCCAGCAGCTTTCGGGGGGAGTCGAGTAATTCACCCCTCCACTTT
CASSFRGESSNSPLHF
>NA|TRBJ2-6|17|TRBV6-1|NA
TGTGCCAGCAGTGGACGGACAGCTTTCTCTGGGGCCAACGTCCTGACTTTC
CASSGRTAFSGANVLTF
>TRBD1|TRBJ1-4|15|TRBV7-2|NA
TGTGCCAGCAGACCGGGACAGGGGGCGAGAGAAAAACTGTTTTTT
CASRPGQGAREKLFF
>TRBD2|TRBJ2-2|15|TRBV5-4|NA
TGTGCCAGCAGCTTGAATAGCGGGGGGACCGGGGAGCTGTTTTTT
CASSLNSGGTGELFF
>NA|TRBJ1-5|13|TRBV15|NA
TGTGCCACCAGCCTAACAGGCAATCAGCCCCAGCATTTT
CATSLTGNQPQHF
>NA|TRBJ1-2|14|TRBV6-5|NA
TGTGCCACACTCCTTCGGGGGACTAACTATGGCTACACCTTC
CATLLRGTNYGYTF
>NA|TRBJ2-3|12|TRBV6-6|NA
TGTGCCAGCAGCTCCTCGGTGGATACGCAGTATTTT
CASSSSVDTQYF
>NA|TRBJ2-7|14|TRBV6-6|NA
TGTGCCAGCAGTTACCGGGACAACTCCTACGAGCAGTACTTC
CASSYRDNSYEQYF
>NA|TRBJ1-5|13|TRBV4-2|few
TGTGCCAGCAGCCCCGCGGGGGATCGACCCCAGCATTTT
CASSPAGDRPQHF
>NA|TRBJ2-7|14|TRBV6-5|NA
TGTGCCAGCAGTTCCCTATCGGACAGCTACGAGCAGTACTTC
CASSSLSDSYEQYF
>TRBD2|TRBJ2-7|14|TRBV18|NA
TGTGCCAGCTCACCACGGGAGGGACCCTACGAGCAGTACTTC
CASSPREGPYEQYF
>NA|TRBJ1-1|12|TRBV11-3|NA
TGTGCCAGCAAGGGTGAGGGGGCTGAAGCTTTCTTT
CASKGEGAEAFF
>NA|TRBJ1-4|14|TRBV14|NA
TGTGCCAGCAGCGAACAGGCCCTAGGGGAAAAACTGTTTTTT
CASSEQALGEKLFF
>TRBD1|TRBJ2-7|15|TRBV7-2|NA
TGTGCCAGCAGCTTAGACTGGACAGGGATCTACGAGCAGTACTTC
CASSLDWTGIYEQYF
>NA|TRBJ1-3|15|TRBV2|NA
TGTGCCAGCAGTGAATCCGGGGGGCACGGAAACACCATATATTTT
CASSESGGHGNTIYF
>NA|TRBJ2-7|12|TRBV10-3|NA
TGTGCCATCAGTGTTAGAGGTTACGAGCAGTACTTC
CAISVRGYEQYF
>NA|TRBJ1-1|13|TRBV28|once
TGTGCCAGCAGTTTATCAGGGTACACTGAAGCTTTCTTT
CASSLSGYTEAFF
>TRBD1|TRBJ1-2|13|TRBV7-3|NA
TGTGCCAGCAGCCCAGGGACAGGGTCTGGCTACACCTTC
CASSPGTGSGYTF
>TRBD1|TRBJ1-6|17|TRBV4-2|NA
TGTGCCAGCAGCCAAGGTCTAATTGGGACAGGGGGTTCACCCCTCCACTTT
CASSQGLIGTGGSPLHF
>NA|TRBJ1-1|15|TRBV18|NA
TGTGCCAGCTCACCCCGACAGCAAATGAACACTGAAGCTTTCTTT
CASSPRQQMNTEAFF
>TRBD1|TRBJ1-2|16|TRBV27|NA
TGTGCCAGCAGTAGACTCCTGACAGGGACTAACTATGGCTACACCTTC
CASSRLLTGTNYGYTF
>NA|TRBJ2-7|11|TRBV7-3|NA
TGTGCCAGCAGCTTAGGGGCCGAGCAGTACTTC
CASSLGAEQYF
>NA|TRBJ1-5|15|TRBV6-5|NA
TGTGCCAGTCGTCCCGGAGGAGGTGACAATCAGCCCCAGCATTTT
CASRPGGGDNQPQHF
>TRBD1|TRBJ1-6|15|TRBV5-1|NA
TGCGCCAGCAGCTTCGGGACAGGCTATAATTCACCCCTCCACTTT
CASSFGTGYNSPLHF
>NA|TRBJ2-3|14|TRBV12-5|NA
TGTGCTAGTGCCCAGGACAGCCTCACAGATACGCAGTATTTT
CASAQDSLTDTQYF
>TRBD2|TRBJ2-2|19|TRBV11-2|NA
TGTGCCAGCAGCGCCAGACTAGCGGGAGAATTAACGAACACCGGGGAGCTGTTTTTT
CASSARLAGELTNTGELFF
>NA|TRBJ1-5|15|TRBV25-1|once
TGTGCCAGCAGTGAATCAGTGAGGGGCAATCAGCCCCAGCATTTT
CASSESVRGNQPQHF